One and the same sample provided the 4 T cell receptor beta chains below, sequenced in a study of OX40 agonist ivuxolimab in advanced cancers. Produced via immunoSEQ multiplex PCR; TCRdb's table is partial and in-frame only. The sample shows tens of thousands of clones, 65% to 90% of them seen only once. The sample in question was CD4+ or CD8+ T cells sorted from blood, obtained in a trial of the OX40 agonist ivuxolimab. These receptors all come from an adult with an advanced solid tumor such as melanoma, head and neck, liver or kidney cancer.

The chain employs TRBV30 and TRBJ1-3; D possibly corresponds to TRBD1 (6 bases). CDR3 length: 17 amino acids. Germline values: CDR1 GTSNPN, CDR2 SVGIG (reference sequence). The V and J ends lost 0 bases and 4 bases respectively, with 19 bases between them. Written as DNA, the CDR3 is TGTGCCTGGAGTGTTGGTGGACAGCTCATAATCGGAAACACCATATATTTT. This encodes CAWSVGGQLIIGNTIYF. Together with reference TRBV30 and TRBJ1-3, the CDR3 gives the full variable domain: SQTIHQWPATLVQPVGSPLSLECTVEGTSNPNLYWYRQAAGRGLQLLFYSVGIGQISSEVPQNLSASRPQDRQFILSSKKLLLSDSGFYLCAWSVGGQLIIGNTIYFGEGSWLTVV.

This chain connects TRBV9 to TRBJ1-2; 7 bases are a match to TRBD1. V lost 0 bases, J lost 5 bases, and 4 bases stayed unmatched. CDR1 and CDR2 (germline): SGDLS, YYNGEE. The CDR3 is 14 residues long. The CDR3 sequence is CASSVDGTEYGYTF. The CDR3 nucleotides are TGTGCCAGCAGCGTAGACGGGACAGAGTATGGCTACACCTTC.

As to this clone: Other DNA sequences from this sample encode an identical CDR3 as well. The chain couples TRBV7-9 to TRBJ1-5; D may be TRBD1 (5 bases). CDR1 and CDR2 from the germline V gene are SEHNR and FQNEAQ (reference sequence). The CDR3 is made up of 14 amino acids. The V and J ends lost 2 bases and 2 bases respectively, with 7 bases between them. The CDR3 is CASSLSGGNQPQHF. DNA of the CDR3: TGTGCCAGCAGCTTATCGGGGGGCAATCAGCCCCAGCATTTT.

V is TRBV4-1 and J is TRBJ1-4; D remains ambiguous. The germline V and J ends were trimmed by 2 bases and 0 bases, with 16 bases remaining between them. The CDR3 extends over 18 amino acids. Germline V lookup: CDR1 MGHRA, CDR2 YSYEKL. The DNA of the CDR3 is TGCGCCAGCAGCCAAACCCCGGTACAGTTTGCAACTAATGAAAAACTGTTTTTT. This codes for CASSQTPVQFATNEKLFF.